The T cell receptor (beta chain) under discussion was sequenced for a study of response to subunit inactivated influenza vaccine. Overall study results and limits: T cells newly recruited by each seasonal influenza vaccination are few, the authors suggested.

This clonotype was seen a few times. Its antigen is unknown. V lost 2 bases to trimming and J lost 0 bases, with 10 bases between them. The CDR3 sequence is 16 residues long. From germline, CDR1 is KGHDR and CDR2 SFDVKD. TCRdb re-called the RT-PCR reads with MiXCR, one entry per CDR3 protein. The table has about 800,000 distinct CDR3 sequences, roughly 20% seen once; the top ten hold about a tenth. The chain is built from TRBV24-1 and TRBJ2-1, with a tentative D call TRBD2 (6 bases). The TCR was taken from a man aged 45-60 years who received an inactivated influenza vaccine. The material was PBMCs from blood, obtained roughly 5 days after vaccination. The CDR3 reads CATSDSGLSSYNEQFF. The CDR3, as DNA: TGTGCCACCAGTGATTCGGGACTGAGCTCCTACAATGAGCAGTTCTTC.